The TCR beta chain described here comes from a study of T cell changes during pregnancy in multiple sclerosis (dated by TCRdb to the late 2010s). Looking at the study overall: Changes in the T cell repertoire over the course of pregnancy were examined in this study in women with multiple sclerosis.

Library preparation employed the immunoSEQ multiplex PCR assay. The clones in this table, taken by TCRdb from immuneACCESS, are in-frame only. Not every clone is retained; where verified, under half of the shortfall comes from an unresolved V gene, and the cause of the rest is unknown. This sample gives some 80,000 clones in total; 94% of them show up just once. The top ten hold roughly 0.14% of the sample. Taken from the germline V gene (reference sequence), the CDR1 and CDR2 loops are LNHDA and SQIVND. Trimming leaves V shorter by 2 bases and J shorter by 6 bases, with the junction holding 7 bases beyond the gene matches. Taken from cysteine to phenylalanine, the CDR3 has 16 residues. The retained sequence is limited to the CDR3, 48 bases, with the frame set at the first base. Concerning this clone itself: Its recognized antigen is unknown. Base qualities are not provided; no much larger clone lies one nucleotide away.

This receptor chain uses TRBV19 and TRBJ2-2; 9 bases in the middle match TRBD2. The sequences come from CD4+ T cells from peripheral blood mononuclear cells, collected after pregnancy. The TCR originated in a female donor with multiple sclerosis, enrolled in a pregnancy study. The nucleotides are TGTGCCAGTAGTATACTCGGTCCTAGCGGGGCCGGGGAGCTGTTTTTT. It codes for CASSILGPSGAGELFF. Where the CDR3 stops, the reference TRBV19 and TRBJ2-2 genes take over; the full variable domain is DGGITQSPKYLFRKEGQNVTLSCEQNLNHDAMYWYRQDPGQGLRLIYYSQIVNDFQKGDIAEGYSVSREKKESFPLTVTSAQKNPTAFYLCASSILGPSGAGELFFGEGSRLTVL.